Given below is one TCR beta chain in context. Its matching antigen is unknown. These data are taken from a study of cytomegalovirus exposure and HLA in healthy donors. Overall study results and limits: As was reported, the classifier diagnosed cytomegalovirus status with high specificity and sensitivity. Specificity of a few CMV-associated chains for CMV antigens was verified in vitro. There were about 160 TCR beta chains listed as cytomegalovirus-associated. In the 95 to 150 validation repertoires, a later analysis found that first-cohort TCR clusters tended to co-occur.

Produced via immunoSEQ multiplex PCR; TCRdb's table is partial and in-frame only. Of about 44,000 clones in the sample, over 85% were seen once. Germline V lookup: CDR1 KGHSH, CDR2 LQKENI. The CDR3 contains 15 residues. V trimming: 3 bases; J trimming: 7 bases; junction bases outside the gene matches: 6. The TCR sequence derives from a woman between 18 and 30 years old in good health and CMV-seronegative. The chain employs TRBV18 and TRBJ1-4, with 9 bases that match TRBD1. Sequencing was carried out using PBMCs. CDR3 region: CASSPPGQGSEKLFF. DNA for the CDR3: TGTGCCAGCTCACCCCCGGGACAGGGAAGTGAAAAACTGTTTTTT.